What follows are 27 T cell receptor beta chains derived from one specimen sequenced in a study of T-cell memory formation after mild COVID-19. TCRdb analysed the 5' RACE reads with MiXCR anew, one entry per CDR3 protein. The sample includes 95,000 to 120,000 distinct CDR3 sequences, about 18% of them seen just once. The sequencing input was PBMCs or a T cell subset sorted from them (not recorded which). The receptor source for this set is a man between 18 and 35 years old who had mild COVID-19 (a few samples of this study predate the infection). Cell type and time point are not known.

This clonotype was observed a handful of times. The DNA of the CDR3 is TGTGCCAGCAGCTTAGTAGGGACAGGGTCCACTGAAGCTTTCTTT. Its protein product is CASSLVGTGSTEAFF. The chain links TRBV7-2 to TRBJ1-1; 9 bases are a match to TRBD1. The CDR3 length is 15 residues. The trim removed 1 base at V and 4 bases at J, leaving 4 bases unmatched. CDR1 is SGHTA, CDR2 FQGNSA, per germline.

This clonotype was counted many times. This rearrangement joins TRBV12-3 or TRBV12-4 to TRBJ2-1; TRBD2 aligns across 8 bases. The V and J ends lost 5 bases and 9 bases, in that order; junction bases with no gene match: 3. This CDR3 comprises 12 residues. The CDR3 loop reads CASSGLAFEQFF. Here the CDR3 DNA reads TGTGCCAGCAGTGGACTAGCATTTGAGCAGTTCTTC.

This clonotype was seen only a few times. The chain carries TRBV28 and TRBJ1-4; no firm D call. The length of the CDR3 is 13 residues. V lost 8 bases to trimming and J lost 10 bases, with 17 bases between them. From germline, CDR1 is MDHEN and CDR2 SYDVKM. CDR3 loop: CASGDGVRRKLFF. The CDR3 DNA reads TGTGCCAGCGGAGACGGTGTTCGTAGAAAACTGTTTTTT.

This clonotype was seen repeatedly, ten times or more. The chain joins TRBV6-1 to TRBJ2-2; 10 bases fit TRBD1. V lost 5 bases, J lost 3 bases, and 3 bases stayed unmatched. CDR1 is MNHNS, CDR2 SASEGT, per germline. The CDR3 consists of 15 residues. The CDR3 DNA sequence: TGTGCCAGCAGTCGGACAGGGGGGGACACCGGGGAGCTGTTTTTT. Amino acids: CASSRTGGDTGELFF.

Only a few counts were recorded for this clonotype. The chain carries TRBV7-8 and TRBJ2-3; tentatively, D is TRBD2 (5 bases). Germline V gene sequence: CDR1 SGHVS, CDR2 FQNEAQ. The ends were cut back, 3 bases at V and 5 bases at J, with 15 bases in the middle. This CDR3 is built from 15 residues. CDR3 region: CASSFPGLLEDTQYF. The DNA of the CDR3 is TGTGCCAGCAGCTTCCCTGGACTCCTAGAAGATACGCAGTATTTT. The whole variable domain, filled in from reference TRBV7-8 and TRBJ2-3, reads GAGVSQSPRYKVAKRGQDVALRCDPISGHVSLFWYQQALGQGPEFLTYFQNEAQLDKSGLPSDRFFAERPEGSVSTLKIQRTQQEDSAVYLCASSFPGLLEDTQYFGPGTRLTVL.

The chain links TRBV7-8 to TRBJ2-5; tentatively, D is TRBD2 (5 bases). Germline-derived CDR1 and CDR2 are SGHVS and FQNEAQ. There are 11 residues in the CDR3. Deletions cut 5 bases from V and 7 bases from J, with 8 bases between. Written as DNA, the CDR3 is TGTGCCAGCAGCACCGAGGGGACCCAGTACTTC. It is translated as CASSTEGTQYF. The variable domain in full, completed from reference TRBV7-8 and TRBJ2-5, reads GAGVSQSPRYKVAKRGQDVALRCDPISGHVSLFWYQQALGQGPEFLTYFQNEAQLDKSGLPSDRFFAERPEGSVSTLKIQRTQQEDSAVYLCASSTEGTQYFGPGTRLLVL.

J is TRBJ2-2 and V is TRBV6-2 or TRBV6-3; D not certain. CDR1 and CDR2 from the germline V gene are MNHEY and SVGEGT. The V end lost 6 bases, the J end lost 3 bases, and 8 bases lay between the germline ends. CDR3 length equals 13 residues. CDR3: CASRDPYTGELFF. The CDR3 DNA sequence: TGTGCCAGCAGGGACCCTTACACCGGGGAGCTGTTTTTT.

V and J are TRBV4-3 and TRBJ2-2, with D unresolved. Germline V gives CDR1 LGHNA, CDR2 YSLEER. The CDR3 contains 18 residues. Deletions cut 0 bases from V and 6 bases from J, with 20 bases between. The DNA of the CDR3 is TGCGCCAGCAGCCAAGAGATCGGCAGGCCGCTGGCCTCCGGGGAGCTGTTTTTT. This translates into CASSQEIGRPLASGELFF.

The CDR3 DNA is TGTGCCAGCAGCTTAAACCTAGCGATAGAGACCCAGTACTTC. Protein product: CASSLNLAIETQYF. V is TRBV7-2 and J is TRBJ2-5; a possible D gene is TRBD2 (6 bases). V was cut by 2 bases and J by 4 bases, with 11 bases left in between. The CDR3 loop spans 14 amino acids. Germline-derived CDR1 and CDR2 are SGHTA and FQGNSA.

This clonotype has a handful of counts. This rearrangement joins TRBV7-2 to TRBJ2-7; D call uncertain. V was shortened by 1 base and J by 2 bases, with 6 bases between the two germline ends. CDR1 and CDR2 (germline): SGHTA, FQGNSA. The CDR3 has 13 residues. As DNA, the CDR3 is TGTGCCAGCAGCTTAGAACCCACCTACGAGCAGTACGTC. It yields the protein CASSLEPTYEQYV.

The V call is TRBV28, the J call TRBJ1-6, with D possibly being TRBD1 (6 bases). Looked up from germline, CDR1 is MDHEN and CDR2 is SYDVKM. V lost 5 bases and J lost 7, with 15 bases in between. The CDR3 spans 15 residues. The CDR3 DNA sequence: TGTGCCAGCAGTGGAAACACAGGGAGAAATTCACCCCTCCACTTT. This translates into CASSGNTGRNSPLHF.

This clonotype was seen a few times. The J gene is TRBJ2-3, the V gene TRBV5-1; D is undetermined. V lost 4 bases and J lost 2, with 14 bases in between. Per germline, CDR1 SGHRS and CDR2 YFSETQ. This CDR3 is built from 15 residues. The CDR3: CASSPSPPPTDTQYF. The CDR3 DNA reads TGCGCCAGCAGCCCCTCGCCCCCCCCCACAGATACGCAGTATTTT.

The chain links TRBV6-2 or TRBV6-3 to TRBJ2-3, with D unresolved. V lost 6 bases and J lost 5, with 12 bases in between. This CDR3 has 13 amino acids. The germline CDR1 and CDR2 sequences are MNHEY and SVGEGT. CDR3 nucleotides: TGTGCCAGCAGCCGGCAAGGGCGAGATACGCAGTATTTT. This gives the protein CASSRQGRDTQYF.

J is TRBJ1-2 and V is TRBV10-3; D may be TRBD1 (5 bases). Trimming removed 0 bases at V and 3 bases at J, with 14 bases between. From germline, CDR1 is ENHRY and CDR2 SYGVKD. This CDR3 spans 16 amino acids. CDR3 loop: CAISESSGLGDYGYTF. The CDR3 nucleotides are TGTGCCATCAGTGAGTCTTCAGGGCTGGGGGACTATGGCTACACCTTC.

This clonotype was seen a few times. The V call is TRBV19, the J call TRBJ1-1, with 7 bases that match TRBD1. With 11 bases clipped from V and 3 bases from J, the junction kept 6 bases outside the gene matches. The CDR3 length is 12 residues. Germline V CDR1 and CDR2: LNHDA, SQIVND (reference sequence). CDR3 sequence (DNA): TGTGCCTGCAACAGGGGTGACACTGAAGCTTTCTTT. Its translation is CACNRGDTEAFF.

The V call is TRBV14, the J call TRBJ1-6, with D unclear. V lost 0 bases to trimming and J lost 3 bases, with 9 bases between them. The CDR3 length is 16 residues. Germline V gene data show CDR1 as SGHDN and CDR2 as FVKESK. The CDR3: CASSQEKGYYNSPLHF. The CDR3 DNA reads as TGTGCCAGCAGCCAAGAGAAGGGATACTATAATTCACCCCTCCACTTT.

The genes are TRBV7-2 and TRBJ2-2; tentative D call: TRBD1 (6 bases). The CDR3 contains 15 residues. Trimming took off 1 base at V and 4 bases at J, with 10 bases between the two ends. The germline CDR1 and CDR2 sequences are SGHTA and FQGNSA. CDR3 residues: CASSLGRGSTGELFF. The CDR3 DNA follows: TGTGCCAGCAGCTTAGGCAGGGGCAGCACCGGGGAGCTGTTTTTT.

V is TRBV6-2 or TRBV6-3 and J is TRBJ1-5, with 7 bases that match TRBD1. The CDR3 runs 14 residues. Germline V gene lookup returns CDR1 MNHEY and CDR2 SVGEGT. Germline trimming cut 5 bases from V and 11 bases from J; bases unmatched to any gene: 12. In DNA form, the CDR3 reads TGTGCCAGCAGTGAACCCGGACAGGACCAGTCCCAGCATTTT. It yields the protein CASSEPGQDQSQHF.

V and J are TRBV13 and TRBJ2-1; D not resolved. Germline assignment: CDR1 PRHDT and CDR2 FYEKMQ (reference sequence). The CDR3 length is 12 residues. The V end lost 4 bases, the J end lost 6 bases, and 7 bases lay between the germline ends. This CDR3 reads CASSSMVNEQFF. CDR3 sequence (DNA): TGTGCCAGCAGCTCCATGGTCAATGAGCAGTTCTTC. Full variable domain (remainder filled in from reference TRBV13 and TRBJ2-1): AAGVIQSPRHLIKEKRETATLKCYPIPRHDTVYWYQQGPGQDPQFLISFYEKMQSDKGSIPDRFSAQQFSDYHSELNMSSLELGDSALYFCASSSMVNEQFFGPGTRLTVL.

The chain has TRBV6-2 or TRBV6-3 and TRBJ1-1; D call uncertain. V dropped 2 bases and J dropped 1 base, with 5 bases sitting between them. There are 13 residues in the CDR3. Looked up from germline, CDR1 is MNHEY and CDR2 is SVGEGT. The CDR3 loop reads CASSYEWNTEAFF. In DNA form, the CDR3 reads TGTGCCAGCAGTTACGAGTGGAACACTGAAGCTTTCTTT.

The chain joins TRBV6-2 or TRBV6-3 to TRBJ1-1, with TRBD1 identical over 7 bases. This CDR3 has 11 amino acids. Trimming took 6 bases from V and 10 from J; bases not matched to a gene: 5. Per germline, CDR1 MNHEY and CDR2 SVGEGT. Here the CDR3 DNA reads TGTGCCAGCAGGGACGACAGGGCAGCTTTCTTT. Translating gives CASRDDRAAFF.

The rearrangement links TRBV4-1 to TRBJ1-2; 9 bases line up with TRBD1. The V segment lost 7 bases and the J segment 4 bases; nucleotides outside the gene matches: 10. Germline assignment: CDR1 MGHRA and CDR2 YSYEKL. The length of the CDR3 is 15 residues. The CDR3 sequence is CASTKGPGQGYGYTF. In nucleotides, the CDR3 is TGCGCCAGCACCAAAGGGCCGGGACAGGGCTATGGCTACACCTTC.

The chain is built from TRBV6-5 and TRBJ1-1; a possible D gene is TRBD1 (5 bases). The CDR3 is made up of 15 amino acids. V lost 2 bases and J lost 2, with 12 bases in between. CDR1 is MNHEY and CDR2 is SVGAGI in the germline V gene. This CDR3 reads CASSYGATENTEAFF. CDR3 nucleotides: TGTGCCAGCAGTTACGGAGCGACAGAAAACACTGAAGCTTTCTTT.

The rearrangement uses TRBV20-1 and TRBJ2-3, with no clear D. The ends were cut back, 3 bases at V and 1 base at J, with 8 bases in the middle. CDR1 is DFQATT and CDR2 is SNEGSKA in the germline V gene (reference sequence). The CDR3 contains 13 residues. The CDR3 DNA reads TGCAGTGCTAGGGCAGTCGGCACAGATACGCAGTATTTT. It translates to CSARAVGTDTQYF.

This clonotype was seen a handful of times. The chain combines TRBV7-9 with TRBJ1-3; no clear D gene. The V end lost 0 bases, the J end lost 8 bases, and 14 bases lay between the germline ends. Germline values: CDR1 SEHNR, CDR2 FQNEAQ (reference sequence). This CDR3 is 15 amino acids long. The CDR3 here is CASSLAQTERDTIYF. The CDR3 DNA is TGTGCCAGCAGCTTAGCCCAGACGGAGCGGGACACCATATATTTT.

In its sample, this clonotype was seen a few times. This chain joins TRBV7-2 and TRBJ2-3; D is unresolved. V shed 2 bases and J shed 9 bases, with 9 bases lying between them. The CDR3 is made up of 12 amino acids. The germline gives CDR1 SGHTA, CDR2 FQGNSA. The CDR3 is CASSLLGRTQYF. In DNA, the CDR3 is TGTGCCAGCAGCTTACTTGGGCGGACGCAGTATTTT.

The rearrangement joins TRBV14 to TRBJ2-1; perhaps D is TRBD1 or TRBD2 (5 bases each). Germline V gene lookup returns CDR1 SGHDN and CDR2 FVKESK. The CDR3 runs 14 residues. The V end lost 1 base, the J end lost 9 bases, and 13 bases lay between the germline ends. The CDR3 nucleotides are TGTGCCAGCAGCCAAGCCGGGGCCTTAACTGAGCAGTTCTTC. Protein: CASSQAGALTEQFF.